The 21 T cell receptor beta chains listed next were all sequenced from one sample in a study of blood T cell repertoires in COVID-19. Assay used: immunoSEQ multiplex PCR; TCRdb lists only in-frame clones, some missing. The table records roughly 270,000 clones, approximately 78% of them present only once. The specimen was PBMCs or T cells enriched from blood (not recorded which). Source of these receptors: a man aged 40-49 years who had been exposed to COVID-19.

The chain recombines TRBV7-2 with TRBJ2-7; D is possibly TRBD2 (6 bases). Trimming pared 2 bases from V and 6 bases from J, leaving 17 bases between. The CDR3 loop spans 15 amino acids. Germline lookup yields CDR1 SGHTA and CDR2 FQGNSA. In DNA form, the CDR3 reads TGTGCCAGCAGCTTATATTTGCGGGGAATGAGCGAGCAGTACTTC. Translating gives CASSLYLRGMSEQYF.

This chain joins TRBV28 and TRBJ2-6; tentatively, D is TRBD1 (7 bases). Deletions cut 4 bases from V and 1 base from J, with 23 bases between. Germline V gene data show CDR1 as MDHEN and CDR2 as SYDVKM. The CDR3 runs 20 residues. The CDR3 region has the DNA TGTGCCAGCAGTTCAGGAGGCGTGGGCAGGGGGGAATCTGGGGCCAACGTCCTGACTTTC. Translating it yields CASSSGGVGRGESGANVLTF.

The V call is TRBV4-2, the J call TRBJ1-6; 10 nucleotides align to TRBD1. This CDR3 is 17 amino acids long. The J segment lost 13 bases and the V segment lost 0 bases, leaving 12 bases of the junction unmatched. In germline, CDR1 is LGHNA, CDR2 YNFKEQ. The CDR3 loop is CASSQDGTGAVIEPLHF. As DNA, the CDR3 is TGTGCCAGCAGCCAAGACGGGACAGGGGCCGTGATTGAGCCCCTCCACTTT.

The rearrangement links TRBV25-1 to TRBJ2-1, with D maybe TRBD1 (7 bases). V was pared by 6 bases and J by 2 bases, with 11 bases between. The CDR3 loop spans 14 amino acids. The V gene's germline CDR1 is MGHDK and CDR2 SYGVNS. The DNA for the CDR3 is TGTGCCAGCAGAGCCAGGGGGGCCTACAATGAGCAGTTCTTC. Amino acid sequence: CASRARGAYNEQFF.

This chain uses TRBV19 with TRBJ2-4, with D perhaps TRBD2 (5 bases). V lost 5 bases and J lost 3, with 17 bases in between. The germline CDR1 and CDR2 sequences are LNHDA and SQIVND (reference sequence). This CDR3 has 16 residues. The CDR3 region has the DNA TGTGCCAGTAGTGGGATTTTCAGCGGAGACAAAAACATTCAGTACTTC. Protein: CASSGIFSGDKNIQYF. The whole variable domain, remainder taken from reference TRBV19 and TRBJ2-4, is DGGITQSPKYLFRKEGQNVTLSCEQNLNHDAMYWYRQDPGQGLRLIYYSQIVNDFQKGDIAEGYSVSREKKESFPLTVTSAQKNPTAFYLCASSGIFSGDKNIQYFGAGTRLSVL.

The CDR3 DNA reads as TGTGCCAGCAGCTTAAGACTCGCCTCTGGAAACACCATATATTTT. It translates to CASSLRLASGNTIYF. The chain is built from TRBV5-5 and TRBJ1-3; unclear D gene. This CDR3 spans 15 amino acids. The germline V and J ends were trimmed by 2 bases and 0 bases, with 9 bases remaining between them. CDR1 is SGHKS, CDR2 YYEKEE, per germline (reference sequence). Filled out from reference TRBV5-5 and TRBJ1-3, the complete variable domain reads DAGVTQSPTHLIKTRGQQVTLRCSPISGHKSVSWYQQVLGQGPQFIFQYYEKEERGRGNFPDRFSARQFPNYSSELNVNALLLGDSALYLCASSLRLASGNTIYFGEGSWLTVV.

J is TRBJ1-1 and V is TRBV30, with TRBD1 matching over 8 bases. From germline, CDR1 is GTSNPN and CDR2 SVGIG (reference sequence). This CDR3 is 14 amino acids long. V gave up 4 bases and J gave up 3 bases; unmatched junction bases: 7. In nucleotides, the CDR3 is TGTGCCTGGACAGGGGGCGGGGTGGACACTGAAGCTTTCTTT. It yields the protein CAWTGGGVDTEAFF.

The chain has TRBV9 and TRBJ2-1, with TRBD1 matching 11 bases. CDR3 length: 20 residues. CDR1 is SGDLS and CDR2 is YYNGEE in the germline V gene. With 4 bases clipped from V and 4 bases from J, the junction kept 19 bases outside the gene matches. The DNA of the CDR3 is TGTGCCAGCAGCCAAAGCGGGGGACAGGGGGAGTCTAGCGGGTACAATGAGCAGTTCTTC. This gives the protein CASSQSGGQGESSGYNEQFF.

The rearrangement links TRBV9 to TRBJ1-3; 8 bases match TRBD1. The CDR3 runs to 15 residues. In germline, CDR1 is SGDLS, CDR2 YYNGEE. The trim removed 7 bases at V and 6 bases at J, leaving 12 bases unmatched. The CDR3 spells CASGATGQGANTIYF. The DNA for the CDR3 is TGTGCCAGCGGAGCAACTGGACAGGGTGCAAACACCATATATTTT.

The rearrangement joins TRBV19 to TRBJ2-1, with 8 bases identical to TRBD2. Germline CDR1 is LNHDA and CDR2 is SQIVND (reference sequence). Germline trimming cut 8 bases from V and 8 bases from J; bases unmatched to any gene: 8. CDR3 length: 13 residues. In nucleotides, the CDR3 is TGTGCCAGTGGGATAGCGGGACTCGATGAGCAGTTCTTC. It yields the protein CASGIAGLDEQFF.

The chain employs TRBV3-1 (or the pseudogene TRBV3-2) and TRBJ2-2; 7 bases fit TRBD2. The CDR3 sequence is 14 residues long. Germline values: CDR1 LGHDT, CDR2 YNNKEL (reference sequence). J gave up 5 bases and V 3 bases, and 3 bases lay outside the gene matches. CDR3 DNA sequence: TGTGCCAGCAGCCACCATAGCGGGACCGGGGAGCTGTTTTTT. It specifies CASSHHSGTGELFF.

The table lists this clone with a few counts. The V call is TRBV5-1, the J call TRBJ1-2, with TRBD1 as a possible D gene (5 bases). This CDR3 is built from 14 residues. Germline V gene lookup returns CDR1 SGHRS and CDR2 YFSETQ. V lost 5 bases, J lost 7 bases, and 18 bases lay in between. The CDR3 region is CASSLFSGDPGYTF. The CDR3 nucleotides read TGCGCCAGCAGTCTCTTTTCGGGGGACCCTGGCTACACCTTC.

The chain has TRBV3-1 (or the pseudogene TRBV3-2) and TRBJ1-1, with D perhaps matching TRBD1 (5 bases). Germline-derived CDR1 and CDR2 are LGHDT and YNNKEL (reference sequence). Trimming took 3 bases from V and 1 from J, leaving 9 bases between them. The CDR3 is 14 residues long. The CDR3 reads CASSHLQGNTEAFF. The CDR3, as DNA: TGTGCCAGCAGCCACCTTCAGGGGAACACTGAAGCTTTCTTT.

Only one count was recorded for this clone. This rearrangement joins TRBV5-4 to TRBJ2-7, with 9 positions matching TRBD1. This CDR3 is built from 16 residues. Germline V lookup: CDR1 SGHNT, CDR2 YYREEE (reference sequence). Losses at the gene ends were 8 bases for V and 7 bases for J; bases not matched to a gene: 19. Written as DNA, the CDR3 is TGTGCCAGTCGGGACAGGGCCCTAACCTCGTCGAAAGAGCAGTACTTC. Residues: CASRDRALTSSKEQYF.

The chain joins TRBV3-1 (or the pseudogene TRBV3-2) to TRBJ2-5; unclear D gene. V was pared by 2 bases and J by 4 bases, with 5 bases between. Germline CDR1 and CDR2: LGHDT and YNNKEL (reference sequence). This CDR3 is built from 12 residues. The CDR3 spells CASSQSGETQYF. In nucleotides, the CDR3 is TGTGCCAGCAGCCAATCGGGAGAGACCCAGTACTTC.

This rearrangement joins TRBV7-6 to TRBJ2-5; possible D gene TRBD2, 6 bases. Trimming took off 7 bases at V and 6 bases at J, with 21 bases between the two ends. CDR3 length equals 15 residues. Germline V gene lookup returns CDR1 SGHVS and CDR2 FNYEAQ. CDR3 region: CASTEGGGAKQTQYF. The CDR3 bases are TGTGCCAGCACCGAGGGAGGTGGGGCCAAGCAGACCCAGTACTTC.

This clone was detected only a few times. V and J are TRBV7-8 and TRBJ1-1; 7 bases map to TRBD1. This CDR3 contains 14 residues. V trimming: 3 bases; J trimming: 2 bases; junction bases outside the gene matches: 3. From germline, CDR1 is SGHVS and CDR2 FQNEAQ. CDR3: CASSFTGANTEAFF. In nucleotides, the CDR3 is TGTGCCAGCAGCTTTACAGGGGCAAACACTGAAGCTTTCTTT.

The chain uses TRBV6-6 and TRBJ1-1; weak D call: TRBD1 (5 bases). The CDR3 runs to 16 residues. Trimming shortened V by 6 bases and J by 0 bases, and 17 bases separated the two germline ends. The germline gives CDR1 MNHNY, CDR2 SVGAGI (reference sequence). The CDR3 DNA is TGTGCCAGCAGGAAAACAGGTCCTCCCATGAACACTGAAGCTTTCTTT. Translation gives CASRKTGPPMNTEAFF.

The chain carries TRBV18 and TRBJ2-7; 12 bases align to TRBD2. This CDR3 contains 16 residues. Germline lookup yields CDR1 KGHSH and CDR2 LQKENI. V gave up 6 bases and J gave up 2 bases; unmatched junction bases: 8. CDR3 protein: CASSPSSSGRAYEQYF. CDR3 coding DNA: TGTGCCAGCTCCCCTTCGTCTAGCGGGAGGGCCTACGAGCAGTACTTC.

This clone has more than one count but fewer than ten. CDR3 sequence reads: CASSLRQDYGYTF. DNA for the CDR3: TGTGCCAGCAGCCTTCGACAGGACTATGGCTACACCTTC. The chain uses TRBV7-9 and TRBJ1-2; D perhaps matches TRBD1 (6 bases). With 5 bases removed from V and 3 bases from J, the gap between germline ends came to 10 bases. The CDR3 is made up of 13 amino acids. The germline V gene encodes CDR1 SEHNR and CDR2 FQNEAQ (reference sequence).

This clone has a handful of counts. The V and J genes are TRBV3-1 (or the pseudogene TRBV3-2) and TRBJ2-1; tentative D call: TRBD2 (6 bases). The V gene's germline CDR1 is LGHDT and CDR2 YNNKEL (reference sequence). The V end was cut by 0 bases, the J end by 4 bases, with 10 bases between. The CDR3 has 15 residues. The chain's CDR3 is CASSQDAGRYNEQFF. The CDR3 nucleotides read TGTGCCAGCAGCCAAGATGCGGGGCGGTACAATGAGCAGTTCTTC.